This TCR beta chain is from a study of response to subunit inactivated influenza vaccine. The V gene's germline CDR1 is MDHEN and CDR2 SYDVKM. Between the trimmed V and J ends, which lost 3 bases and 4 bases, there was a span of 13 bases. This CDR3 is 14 amino acids long. This clonotype has only a few counts. TCRdb re-derived calls from the RT-PCR reads in MiXCR, one entry per CDR3 protein. Seen here are about 540,000 distinct CDR3 sequences, approximately 15% observed once, and the top ten hold 11%. This sequence originates from a man aged 50 or older who received an inactivated influenza vaccine. This chain uses TRBV28 with TRBJ2-7; D is uncertain. The sequenced sample was PBMCs from blood, obtained approximately 13 days after vaccination. The CDR3 sequence: CASSFPGKAYEQYF. The CDR3 coding sequence is TGTGCCAGCAGTTTTCCAGGAAAAGCTTACGAGCAGTACTTC.